This paragraph covers one TCR beta chain sequence. The antigen remains unidentified. These data come from a study of cytomegalovirus exposure and HLA in healthy donors. Assay used: immunoSEQ multiplex PCR; TCRdb lists only in-frame clones, some missing. This table has over 200,000 clones, 65% to 85% appearing once. Trimming pared 4 bases from V and 4 bases from J, leaving 8 bases between. The CDR3 totals 13 residues. CDR1 is SNHLY and CDR2 is FYNNEI in the germline V gene. Findings and caveats of the study: Subsequent analysis showed first-cohort TCR clusters tending to co-occur in over a hundred validation repertoires.

The donors were part of the validation cohort of roughly 110 subjects. That cohort was separate from the first cohort, which comprised 666 subjects. This sequence joins TRBV2 and TRBJ1-3; unclear D gene. The TCR comes from a woman in her twenties or thirties in good health and CMV-seropositive. The specimen was PBMCs. CDR3 sequence reads: CASSVNGGNTIYF. DNA for the CDR3: TGTGCCAGCAGTGTGAACGGGGGAAACACCATATATTTT.